A single T cell receptor beta chain is shown here with its context. The CDR3 runs 14 residues. The source of the sample is a study of cytomegalovirus exposure and HLA in healthy donors. Study-level information: Earlier findings included some 100 million unique TCR beta sequences obtained from 150 million to 200 million T cells.

It was with 60 Vbeta and 13 Jbeta primers that the PCR ran. Clones were read by immunoSEQ multiplex PCR, and TCRdb kept only the in-frame ones, dropping some. Among about 160,000 clones listed, about 84% were seen once. The sequence derives from a man aged 50 to 60 in good health and CMV-seropositive. The sample comprised PBMCs. This rearrangement joins TRBV21-1 to TRBJ1-5. TRBV21-1 is given as a pseudogene. The CDR3 spells CASRGDHGNQPQHF. In DNA form, the CDR3 reads TGTGCCAGCCGGGGGGACCATGGGAATCAGCCCCAGCATTTT.